The entry below gives a single TCR beta chain sequence along with its context. No antigen is known for it. There are no base qualities to consult, and no much larger clone falls within one base. The sample belongs to a study of T cells in Graves' hyperthyroidism and ophthalmopathy (dated by TCRdb to about 2019). Broadly, across the study: Peripheral blood was sampled at the time of initial diagnosis, prior to any treatment. To identify TCR V-J signatures that set the groups apart, the researchers used a discovery cohort of 100 patients, made up of under 50 with Graves' ophthalmopathy and about 55 with stable Graves' hyperthyroidism. Prospective prediction of ophthalmopathy was tested in an independent validation cohort consisting of fewer than 20 hyperthyroidism patients and approximately 16 patients who later progressed to ophthalmopathy. The 95 to 100 discovery patients were randomly split 7:3 into training and test sets. In addition, the study compared T-cell repertoires in thyroid tissue and in blood from six Graves' hyperthyroidism patients. Following sampling, methimazole starting at 30 mg daily was given to hyperthyroidism patients, and high-dose intravenous methylprednisolone was given to ophthalmopathy patients. TCR Vbeta CDR3 sequencing of fewer than 150 peripheral blood samples (43 ophthalmopathy, 75 hyperthyroidism and about 17 progressor patients) is reported in the paper.

After removal of 10 bases from V and 6 bases from J, the junction retains 8 bases not matched to a gene. From the cysteine through the phenylalanine, the CDR3 covers 14 amino acids. Only CDR3 DNA remains: 42 bases, in frame from the first base. CDR1 ENHRY and CDR2 SYGVKD were looked up in the germline V gene. The investigation overall reported the following: Sample size was not statistically predetermined, and investigators were not blinded to group allocation. A 13 V-J signature model separated ophthalmopathy from stable hyperthyroidism, with over 85% sensitivity and 81.08% specificity in cross-validation and 80%/75% in testing. Most expanded thyroid clonotypes (frequency above 0.001) were also found in blood, which suggests that blood repertoires may mirror thyroid immune responses. In validation, the model predicted progression to ophthalmopathy with approximately 71% sensitivity and less than 75% specificity, a median of 6.5 months before onset.

Stable Graves' hyperthyroidism was defined as the absence of progression to ophthalmopathy over 18 months of follow-up. Hyperthyroidism patients were newly diagnosed, with disease duration under 2 months, and aged 18 to 65 years. Patients with uncontrolled infections, other autoimmune diseases, pregnancy or lactation were excluded. Diagnoses were established on the basis of clinical symptoms, serum thyroxine and TRAb, thyroid ultrasound, and orbital computed tomography. PBMCs were isolated from 8 to 10 ml of fresh peripheral blood by Ficoll-Paque density gradient centrifugation. Total RNA was extracted with Trizol reagent, and quality was checked on an Agilent 2100 Bioanalyzer. The TCR beta CDR3 regions were amplified from the RNA transcripts. For the first round of RT-PCR on the TCR CDR3, the HTBI primer set was used together with the Qiagen OneStep RT-PCR kit. Libraries were constructed in a second round of multiplex PCR, after which size selection and purification were performed. Libraries were sequenced paired-end with 100 bp reads on an Illumina HiSeq2000. The authors' pipeline ran thus. SOAPnuke was used to process the raw data, throwing out any read that contained adapters or uncalled bases, had a mean Phred below 15, or lacked an exact constant-primer or identifier match. High-quality paired reads were merged with COPE v1.2.5, and unique nucleotide sequences were defined as clonotypes. MiTCR v1.1 was used to align clonotypes to the IMGT TRBV, TRBD and TRBJ reference segments. The analysis included only V-J combinations with a frequency above 0.0001, which together covered around 99% of the repertoires. A TCS score was defined as the ratio between F50 (clonal expansion) and ExV (chaos), using BLOSUM62-based TCRdist between CDR3 peptides within each V-J. Welch's t-statistics and random forest reduced 500 to 650 V-J features to about 12, which were used in a naive Bayes classifier (R e1071). Through fastp at Q25 and MiXCR, TCRdb rebuilt clones from the public reads, retaining in-frame beta chains. Records with the same CDR3 protein are collapsed into one entry carrying the most frequent genes and DNA. TCRdb's processing, not the authors' own work, is the source of the V and J calls. This sample is represented by hundreds of thousands of distinct CDR3 sequences; approximately 14% of them were singletons. The top ten clonotypes cover 10% of the sample.

This receptor was obtained from a woman under 30 with Graves' hyperthyroidism. The sequenced material came from blood. The receptor chain draws on TRBV10-3 and TRBJ2-7, with 14 bases matching TRBD2. At the DNA level, the sequence is TGTGCCACGGGACTAGCGGGAGAGTCTCTCGAGCAGTACTTC. This yields the protein CATGLAGESLEQYF.